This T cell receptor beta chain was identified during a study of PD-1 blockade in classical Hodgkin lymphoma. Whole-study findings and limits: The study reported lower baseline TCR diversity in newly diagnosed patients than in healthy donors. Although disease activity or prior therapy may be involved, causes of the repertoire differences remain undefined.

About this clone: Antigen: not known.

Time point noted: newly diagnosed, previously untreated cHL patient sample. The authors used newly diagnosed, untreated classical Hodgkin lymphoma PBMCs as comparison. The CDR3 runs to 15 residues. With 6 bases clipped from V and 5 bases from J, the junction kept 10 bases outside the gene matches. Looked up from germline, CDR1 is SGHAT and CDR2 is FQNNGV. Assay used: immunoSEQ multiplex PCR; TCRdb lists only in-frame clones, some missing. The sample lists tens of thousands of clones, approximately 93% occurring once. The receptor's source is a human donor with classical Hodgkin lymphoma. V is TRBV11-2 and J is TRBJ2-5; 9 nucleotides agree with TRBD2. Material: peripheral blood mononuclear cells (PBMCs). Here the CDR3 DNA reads TGTGCCAGCAGACATATTTTAGCGGGGGAGGAGACCCAGTACTTC. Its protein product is CASRHILAGEETQYF. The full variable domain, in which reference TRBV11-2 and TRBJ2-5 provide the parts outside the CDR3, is EAGVAQSPRYKIIEKRQSVAFWCNPISGHATLYWYQQILGQGPKLLIQFQNNGVVDDSQLPKDRFSAERLKGVDSTLKIQPAKLEDSAVYLCASRHILAGEETQYFGPGTRLLVL.